This T cell receptor (beta chain) was sequenced during a study of blood T cell repertoires in COVID-19. Some clones are missing from TCRdb's copy, which holds only in-frame ones; the method was immunoSEQ multiplex PCR. The sample lists fewer than 300,000 clones, 88% occurring once. The germline CDR1 and CDR2 sequences are SGDLS and YYNGEE. V lost 0 bases, J lost 2 bases, and 9 bases lay in between. The CDR3 totals 14 residues. This clone occurred once. Other DNA sequences of this sample code for an identical CDR3. The chain employs TRBV9 and TRBJ2-7; a possible D gene is TRBD2 (6 bases). The source is a man between 60 and 75 years old who had recovered from COVID-19. The specimen was peripheral blood. CDR3: CASSVATGAYEQYF. Here the CDR3 DNA reads TGTGCCAGCAGCGTAGCTACGGGGGCCTACGAGCAGTACTTC.